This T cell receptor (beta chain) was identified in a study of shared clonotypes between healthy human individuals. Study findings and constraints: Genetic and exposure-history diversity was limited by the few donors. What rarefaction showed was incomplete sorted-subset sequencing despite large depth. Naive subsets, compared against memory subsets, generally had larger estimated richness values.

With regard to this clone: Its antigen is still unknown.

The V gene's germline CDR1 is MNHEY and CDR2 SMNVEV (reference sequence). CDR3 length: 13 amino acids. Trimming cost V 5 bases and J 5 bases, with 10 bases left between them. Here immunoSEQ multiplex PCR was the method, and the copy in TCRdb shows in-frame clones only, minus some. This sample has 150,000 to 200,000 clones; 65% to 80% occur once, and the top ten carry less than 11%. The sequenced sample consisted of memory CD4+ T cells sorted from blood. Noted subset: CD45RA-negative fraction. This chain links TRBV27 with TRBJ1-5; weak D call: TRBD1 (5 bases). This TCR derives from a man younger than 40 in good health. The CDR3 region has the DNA TGTGCCAGCAGTACAGAAGGGGATCAGCCCCAGCATTTT. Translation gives CASSTEGDQPQHF.